This T cell receptor beta chain was documented in a study of T cell clonality in common variable immunodeficiency. This clone was seen many times. What it binds is not known. The read terminates 3 residues before the CDR3 end, so the remaining end is supplied by the germline J gene. Germline CDR1 is SQVTM and CDR2 is ANQGSEA. V dropped 6 bases and J dropped 9; count of bases not matched to a gene: 10. The CDR3 is 13 amino acids. Blood samples were heparinized, 5 to 8 ml per donor. Study results and caveats: Authors noted CVID clonality's cause needs subpopulation repertoire sequencing. In common variable immunodeficiency, TCR beta chains reportedly carried fewer deletions and N-nucleotide insertions. Shared TCRbeta clones were fewer between CVID subjects than controls.

The protocol was immunoSEQ multiplex PCR, while the TCRdb copy is restricted to in-frame clones and leaves out a portion. The sample shows about 42,000 clones, none of them appearing just once. The chain has TRBV29-1 and TRBJ2-1; 8 bases line up with TRBD1. The receptor was derived from a person aged 18 to 75 in good health. The sample comprised peripheral blood mononuclear cells. The CDR3 is CSVTILQGGEQFF. Partial CDR3 DNA: TGCAGCGTCACAATCCTACAGGGGGGTGAG.